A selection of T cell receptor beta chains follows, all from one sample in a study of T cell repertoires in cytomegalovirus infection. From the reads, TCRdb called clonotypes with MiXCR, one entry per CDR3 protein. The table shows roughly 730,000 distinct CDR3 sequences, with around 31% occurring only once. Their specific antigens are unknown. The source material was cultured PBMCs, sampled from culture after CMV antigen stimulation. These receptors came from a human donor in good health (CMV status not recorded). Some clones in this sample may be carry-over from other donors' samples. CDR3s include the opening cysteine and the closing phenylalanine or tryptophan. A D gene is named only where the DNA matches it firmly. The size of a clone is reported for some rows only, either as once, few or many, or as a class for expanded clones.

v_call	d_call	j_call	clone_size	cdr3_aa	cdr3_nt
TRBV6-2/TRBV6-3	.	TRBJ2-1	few	CASRKIGGATYNEQFF	TGTGCCAGCAGAAAAATTGGGGGGGCCACCTACAATGAGCAGTTCTTC
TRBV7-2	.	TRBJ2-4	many	CASSLEDRKNIQYF	TGTGCCAGCAGCCTCGAGGACCGAAAAAACATTCAGTACTTC
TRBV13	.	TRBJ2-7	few	CASSGAGLPSYEQYF	TGTGCCAGCAGCGGGGCGGGTCTTCCCTCCTACGAGCAGTACTTC
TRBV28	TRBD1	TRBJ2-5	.	CASSIRQGTLLETQYF	TGTGCCAGCAGTATAAGACAGGGGACCCTTTTAGAGACCCAGTACTTC
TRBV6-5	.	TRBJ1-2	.	CASSYGMGGANGYTF	TGTGCCAGCAGTTACGGGATGGGGGGGGCGAATGGCTACACCTTC
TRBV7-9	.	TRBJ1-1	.	CASSPRKNTEAFF	TGTGCCAGCAGCCCGAGGAAGAACACTGAAGCTTTCTTT
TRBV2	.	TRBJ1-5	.	CASQRGDRNQPQHF	TGTGCCAGCCAGAGGGGGGACCGTAATCAGCCCCAGCATTTT
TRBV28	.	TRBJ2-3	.	CVIRGSSTDTQYF	TGTGTCATTCGGGGGTCTAGCACAGATACGCAGTATTTT
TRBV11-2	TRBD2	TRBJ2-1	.	CASSRVAGASYNEQFF	TGTGCCAGCAGCCGCGTGGCGGGAGCCTCCTACAATGAGCAGTTCTTC
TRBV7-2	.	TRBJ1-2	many	CASSIRTGNYGYTF	TGTGCCAGCAGCATTAGAACAGGGAACTATGGCTACACCTTC
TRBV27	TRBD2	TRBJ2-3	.	CASSKLAGGRPTQYF	TGTGCCAGCAGTAAACTAGCGGGGGGGCGTCCTACGCAGTATTTT
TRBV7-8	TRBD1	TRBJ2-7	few	CASSLTGQVPGEQYF	TGTGCCAGCAGCTTAACTGGACAGGTGCCTGGCGAGCAGTACTTC
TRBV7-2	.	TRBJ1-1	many	CASSLGLGGITEAFF	TGTGCCAGCAGCTTAGGCTTGGGGGGTATCACTGAAGCTTTCTTT
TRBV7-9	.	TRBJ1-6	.	CASSLVRTAEYNSPLHF	TGTGCCAGCAGCTTAGTTCGGACAGCCGAGTATAATTCACCCCTCCACTTT
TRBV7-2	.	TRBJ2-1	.	CASSLRPGRTYNEQFF	TGTGCCAGCAGCTTAAGGCCGGGACGGACCTACAATGAGCAGTTCTTC
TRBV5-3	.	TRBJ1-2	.	CASSPPGIQFYGYTF	TGTGCCAGCAGCCCCCCGGGAATCCAATTCTATGGCTACACCTTC
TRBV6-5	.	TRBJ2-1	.	CASSSATPNNEQFF	TGTGCCAGCAGTTCAGCTACTCCTAACAATGAGCAGTTCTTC
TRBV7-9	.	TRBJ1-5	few	CASSLGTATSNQPQHF	TGTGCCAGCAGCTTAGGGACAGCCACTAGCAATCAGCCCCAGCATTTT
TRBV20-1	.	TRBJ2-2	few	CSAQRTDQMLFF	TGCAGTGCTCAAAGGACTGACCAAATGCTGTTTTTT
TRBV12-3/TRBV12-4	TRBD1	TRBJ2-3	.	CASSLVGTATDTQYF	TGTGCCAGCAGTTTGGTCGGGACAGCCACAGATACGCAGTATTTT
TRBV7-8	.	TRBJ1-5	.	CASSLARGGVGISNQPQHF	TGTGCCAGCAGCTTAGCACGCGGGGGGGTGGGGATTAGCAATCAGCCCCAGCATTTT
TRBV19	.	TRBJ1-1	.	CASSMLSGETEAFF	TGTGCCAGTAGTATGCTGTCGGGGGAAACTGAAGCTTTCTTT
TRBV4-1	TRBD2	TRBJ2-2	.	CASASGSRAGELFF	TGCGCCAGCGCTAGCGGGAGTAGGGCCGGGGAGCTGTTTTTT
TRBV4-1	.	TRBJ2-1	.	CASSQGGWANEQFF	TGCGCCAGCAGCCAAGGCGGATGGGCGAATGAGCAGTTCTTC
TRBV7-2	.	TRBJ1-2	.	CASSLHDRYYGYTF	TGTGCCAGCAGCTTACATGACAGATACTATGGCTACACCTTC
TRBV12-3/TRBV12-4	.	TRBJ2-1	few	CASTTGNALNEQFF	TGTGCCAGCACAACGGGAAATGCTCTCAATGAGCAGTTCTTC
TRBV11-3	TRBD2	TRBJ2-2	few	CASSLVAGANTGELFF	TGTGCCAGCAGCTTAGTTGCGGGGGCGAACACCGGGGAGCTGTTTTTT
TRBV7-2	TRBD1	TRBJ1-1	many	CASSFYRGDTEAFF	TGTGCCAGCAGCTTCTACAGGGGGGACACTGAAGCTTTCTTT
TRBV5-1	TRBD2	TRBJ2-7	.	CASSLERGGYEQYF	TGCGCCAGCAGCTTGGAGCGGGGGGGCTACGAGCAGTACTTC
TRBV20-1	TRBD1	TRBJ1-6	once	CSASRGQGYSPLHF	TGCAGTGCTAGTCGGGGACAGGGGTATTCACCCCTCCACTTT
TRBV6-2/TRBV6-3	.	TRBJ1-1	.	CASSPLHHTTEAFF	TGTGCCAGCAGTCCACTTCACCATACGACTGAAGCTTTCTTT
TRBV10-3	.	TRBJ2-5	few	CAISGGPGETQYF	TGTGCCATCAGTGGAGGGCCGGGAGAGACCCAGTACTTC
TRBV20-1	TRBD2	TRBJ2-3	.	CSARDLRKLAGSASTDTQYF	TGCAGTGCTAGAGATCTTCGAAAACTAGCGGGAAGCGCTAGCACAGATACGCAGTATTTT
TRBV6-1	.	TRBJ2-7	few	CASRGEGLHEQYF	TGTGCCAGCAGGGGCGAGGGCCTACACGAGCAGTACTTC
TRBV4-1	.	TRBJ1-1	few	CASSQGGEGAFF	TGCGCCAGCAGCCAAGGAGGCGAAGGAGCTTTCTTT